This TCR beta chain was profiled in a study of molecular identifiers for immune sequencing clone quantification. Study-wide results and caveats: Even with around 1 million naive cells present, spiked Jurkat TCR RNA from one cell was reportedly detectable.

Germline V gene sequence: CDR1 SNHLY, CDR2 FYNNEI. V shed 0 bases and J shed 2 bases, with 14 bases lying between them. This CDR3 contains 16 residues. A single record per CDR3 protein comes from TCRdb applying MiXCR to the PCR reads. The data contain under 800,000 distinct CDR3 sequences, roughly 25% of them singletons. This clonotype occurred a few times. As yet, its antigen is unknown. The CD8+CD4-CCR7+CD45RA+ phenotype defined the sorted naive CD8 T cells. The chain carries TRBV2 and TRBJ2-7; D unclear. This TCR derives from a human donor in good health. Some libraries in this study had Jurkat cell RNA spiked in. The sequenced sample was naive CD8+ T cells from blood, with Jurkat cell RNA spiked in. Subset noted: FACS-sorted CD8+CD4-CCR7+CD45RA+ naive T cells. The CDR3 loop is CASSEADHPLPYEQYF. CDR3 in DNA: TGTGCCAGCAGTGAAGCGGACCACCCGTTGCCCTACGAGCAGTACTTC.